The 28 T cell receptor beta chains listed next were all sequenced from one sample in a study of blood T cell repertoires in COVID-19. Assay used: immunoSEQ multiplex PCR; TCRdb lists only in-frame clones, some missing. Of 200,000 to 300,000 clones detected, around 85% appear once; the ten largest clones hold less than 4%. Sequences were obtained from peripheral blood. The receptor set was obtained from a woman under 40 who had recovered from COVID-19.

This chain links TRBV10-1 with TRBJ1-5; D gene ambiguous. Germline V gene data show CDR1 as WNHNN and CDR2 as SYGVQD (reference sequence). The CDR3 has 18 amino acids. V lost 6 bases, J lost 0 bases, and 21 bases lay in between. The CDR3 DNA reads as TGCGCCAGCAGCTCTGGTGGAGCCAAGACCAATAGCAATCAGCCCCAGCATTTT. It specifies CASSSGGAKTNSNQPQHF.

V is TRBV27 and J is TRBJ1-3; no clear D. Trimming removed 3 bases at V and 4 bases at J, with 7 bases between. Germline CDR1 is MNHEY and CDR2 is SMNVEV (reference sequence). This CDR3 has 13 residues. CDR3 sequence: CASSLGLGNTIYF. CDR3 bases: TGTGCCAGCAGTTTGGGCCTGGGAAACACCATATATTTT.

CDR3 sequence: CASSLLQGASNEQFF. DNA for the CDR3: TGTGCCAGCAGCCTCCTTCAGGGGGCGAGTAATGAGCAGTTCTTC. The V and J genes are TRBV3-1 (or the pseudogene TRBV3-2) and TRBJ2-1; TRBD1 matches 8 bases. The CDR3 runs to 15 residues. The junction had 9 bases not matched to a gene; V was cut back by 4 bases and J by 7 bases. Looked up from germline, CDR1 is LGHDT and CDR2 is YNNKEL (reference sequence).

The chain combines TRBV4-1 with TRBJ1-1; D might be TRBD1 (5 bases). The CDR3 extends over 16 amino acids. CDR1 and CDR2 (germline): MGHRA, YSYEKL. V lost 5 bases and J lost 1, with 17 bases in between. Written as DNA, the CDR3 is TGCGCCAGCAGCGCTCACGCGGGGACGGGGAACACTGAAGCTTTCTTT. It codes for CASSAHAGTGNTEAFF.

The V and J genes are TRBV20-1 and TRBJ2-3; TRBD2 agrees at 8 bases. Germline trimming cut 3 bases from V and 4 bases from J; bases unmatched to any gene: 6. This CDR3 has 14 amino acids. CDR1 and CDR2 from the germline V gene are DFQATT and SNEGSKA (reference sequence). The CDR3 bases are TGCAGTGCTAGTTACCGGGGGGGGGCAGATACGCAGTATTTT. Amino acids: CSASYRGGADTQYF.

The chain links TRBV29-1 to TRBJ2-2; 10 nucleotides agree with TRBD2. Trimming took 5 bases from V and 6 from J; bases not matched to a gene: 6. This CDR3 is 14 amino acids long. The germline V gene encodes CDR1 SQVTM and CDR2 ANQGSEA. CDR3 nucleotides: TGCAGCGTTTTAGGGCTAGCGGGAGCCGGGGAGCTGTTTTTT. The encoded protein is CSVLGLAGAGELFF.

The CDR3 bases are TGTGCCAGCAGCCCGGGACTTAAGAACACCGGGGAGCTGTTTTTT. Its translation: CASSPGLKNTGELFF. The genes are TRBV14 and TRBJ2-2, with a possible D match to TRBD2 (6 bases). The CDR3 consists of 15 residues. The germline V gene has CDR1 SGHDN and CDR2 FVKESK. The ends were cut back, 4 bases at V and 1 base at J, with 10 bases in the middle.

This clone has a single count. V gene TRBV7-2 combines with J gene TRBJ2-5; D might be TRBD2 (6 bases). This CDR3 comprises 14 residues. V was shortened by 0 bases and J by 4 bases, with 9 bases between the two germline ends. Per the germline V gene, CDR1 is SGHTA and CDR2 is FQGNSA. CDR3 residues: CASSLAGGRETQYF. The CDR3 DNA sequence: TGTGCCAGCAGCTTAGCGGGGGGTCGAGAGACCCAGTACTTC.

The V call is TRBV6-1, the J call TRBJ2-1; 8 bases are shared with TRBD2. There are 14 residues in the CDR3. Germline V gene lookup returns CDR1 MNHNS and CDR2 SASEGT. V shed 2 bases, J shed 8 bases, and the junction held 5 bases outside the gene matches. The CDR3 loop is CASSEWGLGYEQFF. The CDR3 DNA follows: TGTGCCAGCAGTGAATGGGGACTAGGTTATGAGCAGTTCTTC.

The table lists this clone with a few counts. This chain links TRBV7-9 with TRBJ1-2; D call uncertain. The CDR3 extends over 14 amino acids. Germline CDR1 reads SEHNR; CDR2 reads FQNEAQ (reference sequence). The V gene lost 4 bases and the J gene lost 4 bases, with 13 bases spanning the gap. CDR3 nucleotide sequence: TGTGCCAGCAGCTCTGTGGGGAGGACCTATGGCTACACCTTC. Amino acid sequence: CASSSVGRTYGYTF. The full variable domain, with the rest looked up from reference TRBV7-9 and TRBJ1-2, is DTGVSQNPRHKITKRGQNVTFRCDPISEHNRLYWYRQTLGQGPEFLTYFQNEAQLEKSRLLSDRFSAERPKGSFSTLEIQRTEQGDSAMYLCASSSVGRTYGYTFGSGTRLTVV.

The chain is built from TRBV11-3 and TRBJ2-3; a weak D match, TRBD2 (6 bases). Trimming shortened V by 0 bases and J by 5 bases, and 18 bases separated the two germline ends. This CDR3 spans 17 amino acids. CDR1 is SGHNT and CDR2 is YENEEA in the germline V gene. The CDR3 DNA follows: TGTGCCAGCAGCTTAGATGGGCGACTAGGAGGTGTAGATACGCAGTATTTT. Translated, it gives CASSLDGRLGGVDTQYF.

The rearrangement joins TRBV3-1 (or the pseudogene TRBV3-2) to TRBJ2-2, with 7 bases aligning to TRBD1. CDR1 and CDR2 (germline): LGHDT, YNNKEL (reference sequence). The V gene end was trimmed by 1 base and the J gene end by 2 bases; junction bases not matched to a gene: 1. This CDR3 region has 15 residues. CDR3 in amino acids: CASSQGTGNTGELFF. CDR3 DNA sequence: TGTGCCAGCAGCCAAGGGACAGGTAACACCGGGGAGCTGTTTTTT.

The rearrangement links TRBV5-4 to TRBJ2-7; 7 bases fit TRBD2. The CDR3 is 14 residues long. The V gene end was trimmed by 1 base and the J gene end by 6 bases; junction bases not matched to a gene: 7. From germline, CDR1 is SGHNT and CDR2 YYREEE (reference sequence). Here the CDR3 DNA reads TGTGCCAGCAGCTTGCGGTCAGGGAGGGGCGAGCAGTACTTC. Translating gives CASSLRSGRGEQYF.

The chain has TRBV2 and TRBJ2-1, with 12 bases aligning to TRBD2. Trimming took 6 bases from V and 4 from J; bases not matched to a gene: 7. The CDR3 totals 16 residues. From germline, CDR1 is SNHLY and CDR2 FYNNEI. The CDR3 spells CASRASGGAGYNEQFF. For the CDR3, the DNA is TGTGCCAGCAGGGCTAGCGGGGGGGCCGGGTACAATGAGCAGTTCTTC.

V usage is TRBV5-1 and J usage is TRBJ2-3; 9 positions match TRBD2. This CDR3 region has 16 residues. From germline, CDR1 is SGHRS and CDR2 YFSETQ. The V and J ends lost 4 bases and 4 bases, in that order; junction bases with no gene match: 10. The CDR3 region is CASSPRSSGVADTQYF. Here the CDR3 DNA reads TGCGCCAGCAGCCCGCGGTCTAGCGGGGTGGCAGATACGCAGTATTTT. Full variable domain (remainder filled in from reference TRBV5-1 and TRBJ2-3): KAGVTQTPRYLIKTRGQQVTLSCSPISGHRSVSWYQQTPGQGLQFLFEYFSETQRNKGNFPGRFSGRQFSNSRSEMNVSTLELGDSALYLCASSPRSSGVADTQYFGPGTRLTVL.

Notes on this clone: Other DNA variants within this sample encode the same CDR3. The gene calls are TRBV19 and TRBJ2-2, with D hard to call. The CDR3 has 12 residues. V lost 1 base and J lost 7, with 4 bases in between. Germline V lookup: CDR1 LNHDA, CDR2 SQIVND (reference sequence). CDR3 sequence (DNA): TGTGCCAGTAGTATAGGCGGCGGGGAGCTGTTTTTT. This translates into CASSIGGGELFF.

The CDR3 DNA reads as TGTGCCAGTAGTGGGGACAGGGGGAACTATGGCTACACCTTC. Its protein product is CASSGDRGNYGYTF. The chain combines TRBV19 with TRBJ1-2; 11 positions agree with TRBD1. V lost 5 bases to trimming and J lost 2 bases; unmatched junction nucleotides: 1. The germline gives CDR1 LNHDA, CDR2 SQIVND (reference sequence). This CDR3 has 14 residues.

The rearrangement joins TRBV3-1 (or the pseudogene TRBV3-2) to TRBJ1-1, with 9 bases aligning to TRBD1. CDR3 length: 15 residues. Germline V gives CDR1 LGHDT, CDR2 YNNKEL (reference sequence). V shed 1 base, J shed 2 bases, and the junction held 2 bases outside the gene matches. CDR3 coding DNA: TGTGCCAGCAGCCAAGGGACAGGGGAAAACACTGAAGCTTTCTTT. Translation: CASSQGTGENTEAFF.

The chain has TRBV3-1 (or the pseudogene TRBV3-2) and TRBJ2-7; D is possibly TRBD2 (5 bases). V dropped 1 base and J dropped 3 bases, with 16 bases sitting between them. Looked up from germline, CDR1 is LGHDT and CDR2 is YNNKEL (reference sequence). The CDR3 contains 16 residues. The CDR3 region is CASSQGSGIAYYEQYF. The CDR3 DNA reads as TGTGCCAGCAGCCAAGGTTCGGGGATAGCCTACTACGAGCAGTACTTC.

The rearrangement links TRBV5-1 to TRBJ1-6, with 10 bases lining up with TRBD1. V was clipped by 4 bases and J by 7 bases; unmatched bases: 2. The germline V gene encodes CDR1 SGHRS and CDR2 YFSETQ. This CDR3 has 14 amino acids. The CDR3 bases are TGCGCCAGCAGCCGGGACAGGGGAAATTCACCCCTCCACTTT. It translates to CASSRDRGNSPLHF.

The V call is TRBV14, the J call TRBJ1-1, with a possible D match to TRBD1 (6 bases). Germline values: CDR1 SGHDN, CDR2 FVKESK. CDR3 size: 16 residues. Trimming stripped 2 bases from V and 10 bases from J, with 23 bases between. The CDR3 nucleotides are TGTGCCAGCAGCCAATTCGGGGGGCTTAATGTTGTTGGAGCTTTCTTT. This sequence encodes CASSQFGGLNVVGAFF. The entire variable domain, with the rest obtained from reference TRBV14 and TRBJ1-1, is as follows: EAGVTQFPSHSVIEKGQTVTLRCDPISGHDNLYWYRRVMGKEIKFLLHFVKESKQDESGMPNNRFLAERTGGTYSTLKVQPAELEDSGVYFCASSQFGGLNVVGAFFGQGTRLTVV.

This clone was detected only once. As DNA, the CDR3 is TGTGCCAGCAGTTTCGGGACTAGCACAGATACGCAGTATTTT. Translation: CASSFGTSTDTQYF. This chain uses TRBV7-9 with TRBJ2-3; perhaps TRBD2 as D (6 bases). The CDR3 contains 14 residues. Per the germline V gene, CDR1 is SEHNR and CDR2 is FQNEAQ (reference sequence). The V gene lost 6 bases and the J gene lost 0 bases, with 10 bases spanning the gap.

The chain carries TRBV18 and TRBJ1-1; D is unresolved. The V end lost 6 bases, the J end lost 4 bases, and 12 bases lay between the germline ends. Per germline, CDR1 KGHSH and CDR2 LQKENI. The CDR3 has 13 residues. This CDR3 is CASSPPGSTEAFF. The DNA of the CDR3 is TGTGCCAGCTCGCCCCCAGGTTCCACTGAAGCTTTCTTT.

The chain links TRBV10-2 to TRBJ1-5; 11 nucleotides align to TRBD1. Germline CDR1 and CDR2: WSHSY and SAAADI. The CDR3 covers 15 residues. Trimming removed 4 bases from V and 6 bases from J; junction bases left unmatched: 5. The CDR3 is CASSGWTGGSQPQHF. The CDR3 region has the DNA TGCGCCAGCAGTGGGTGGACAGGGGGCTCTCAGCCCCAGCATTTT.

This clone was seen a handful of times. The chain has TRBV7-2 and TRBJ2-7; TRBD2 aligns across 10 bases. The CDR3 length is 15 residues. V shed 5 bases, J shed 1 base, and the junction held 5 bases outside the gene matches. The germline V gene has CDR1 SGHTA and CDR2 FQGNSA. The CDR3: CASSQRTSGSYEQYF. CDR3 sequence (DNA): TGTGCCAGCAGCCAGAGGACTAGCGGATCCTACGAGCAGTACTTC.

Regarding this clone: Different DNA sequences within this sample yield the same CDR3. The CDR3 DNA follows: TGTGCCTGGAGACGTGGGGGGGCCGGGACCGGGGAGCTGTTTTTT. Translating it yields CAWRRGGAGTGELFF. This rearrangement joins TRBV30 to TRBJ2-2, with D tentatively TRBD2 (7 bases). The V gene's germline CDR1 is GTSNPN and CDR2 SVGIG (reference sequence). This CDR3 region has 15 residues. Deletions cut 3 bases from V and 5 bases from J, with 16 bases between.

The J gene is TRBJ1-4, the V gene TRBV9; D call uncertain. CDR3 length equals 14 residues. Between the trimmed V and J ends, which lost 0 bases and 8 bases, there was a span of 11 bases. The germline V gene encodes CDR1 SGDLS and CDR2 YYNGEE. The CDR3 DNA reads TGTGCCAGCAGCGTAGATGCAGGAACAGAAAAACTGTTTTTT. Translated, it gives CASSVDAGTEKLFF. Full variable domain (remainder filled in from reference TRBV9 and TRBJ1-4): DSGVTQTPKHLITATGQRVTLRCSPRSGDLSVYWYQQSLDQGLQFLIQYYNGEERAKGNILERFSAQQFPDLHSELNLSSLELGDSALYFCASSVDAGTEKLFFGSGTQLSVL.

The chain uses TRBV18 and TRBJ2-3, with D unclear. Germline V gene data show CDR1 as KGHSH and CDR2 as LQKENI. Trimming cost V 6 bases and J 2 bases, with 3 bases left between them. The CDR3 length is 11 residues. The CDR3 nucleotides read TGTGCCAGCTCTAACACAGATACGCAGTATTTT. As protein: CASSNTDTQYF.